The clone carrying this T cell receptor beta chain occurred a few times. Its target is not known. These data belong to a study of STAT5B mutations in CD4+ large granular lymphocyte leukemia. Regarding the study as a whole: Without HLA matching, higher CD4+ than CD8+ T-LGLL clonality could reflect small sample size. Over 20% of private leukemic clonotypes occurred rarely in other patients' non-leukemic repertoires. 8/27 top patient clones versus 2/35 control clones were TRBV06-family.

This was a survey-level run. Clones were read by immunoSEQ multiplex PCR, and TCRdb kept only the in-frame ones, dropping some. The sample yields around 37,000 clones, approximately 72% seen once. With 4 bases removed from V and 1 base from J, the gap between germline ends came to 13 bases. This CDR3 has 15 residues. Germline CDR1 and CDR2: SGHKS and YYEKEE (reference sequence). The specimen was CD4+ T cells from blood buffy coats. The genes are TRBV5-5 and TRBJ2-3; perhaps D is TRBD1 or TRBD2 (5 bases each). The receptor was isolated from a human donor in good health. The CDR3 region has the DNA TGTGCCAGCAGCCTGGATGGGGGACGCACAGATACGCAGTATTTT. Protein product: CASSLDGGRTDTQYF. The full variable domain, completed using reference TRBV5-5 and TRBJ2-3, is DAGVTQSPTHLIKTRGQQVTLRCSPISGHKSVSWYQQVLGQGPQFIFQYYEKEERGRGNFPDRFSARQFPNYSSELNVNALLLGDSALYLCASSLDGGRTDTQYFGPGTRLTVL.